This entry is about one T cell receptor (beta chain). Authors' analysis steps: Amplification of reference gene primers was used by the study to estimate nucleated cell counts. The table came from immunoSEQ multiplex PCR; TCRdb's copy has only in-frame clones and leaves some out. For V, J and clone size, that table is used; D and trimming come from the DNA. The table shows more than 150,000 clones, with more than 65% occurring only once. The data belong to a study of blood T cell repertoires in COVID-19. At the level of the study: T cells, B-cell-depleted T cells, or PBMCs supplied cDNA or gDNA.

The length of the CDR3 is 17 residues. Germline lookup yields CDR1 LNHDA and CDR2 SQIVND (reference sequence). Trimming at V came to 2 bases and at J to 5 bases, leaving 7 bases not matched to a gene. The rearrangement joins TRBV19 to TRBJ2-2; 11 bases fit TRBD2. The receptor was derived from a middle-aged man who had recovered from COVID-19. Input material: PBMCs or T cells enriched from blood (not recorded which). The CDR3 spells CASSICSGGACTGELFF. CDR3 sequence (DNA): TGTGCCAGTAGTATATGTAGCGGGGGGGCTTGTACCGGGGAGCTGTTTTTT.